The clone carrying this T cell receptor beta chain was detected many times. Its antigen is not identified. V was clipped by 3 bases and J by 5 bases; unmatched bases: 9. The CDR3 has 16 amino acids. TCRdb used MiXCR to reprocess the 5' RACE reads, holding one entry per CDR3 protein. In the table there are approximately 680,000 distinct CDR3 sequences, 7% to 7.5% of which are singletons. The record originates from a study of identical twins. Overall study results and limits: Insertions were reduced in abundant cord blood beta clonotypes but not in memory repertoires.

The same specimen was also included in a second study, on yellow fever vaccine responses in identical twins.

The J gene is TRBJ2-1, the V gene TRBV12-3 or TRBV12-4; TRBD2 aligns across 8 bases. This TCR was recovered from a young woman in good health. Sequencing input: PBMCs. The CDR3 DNA sequence: TGTGCCAGCAGTTTGAAGGGACTAGTCTTAAACAATGAGCAGTTCTTC. It is translated as CASSLKGLVLNNEQFF.